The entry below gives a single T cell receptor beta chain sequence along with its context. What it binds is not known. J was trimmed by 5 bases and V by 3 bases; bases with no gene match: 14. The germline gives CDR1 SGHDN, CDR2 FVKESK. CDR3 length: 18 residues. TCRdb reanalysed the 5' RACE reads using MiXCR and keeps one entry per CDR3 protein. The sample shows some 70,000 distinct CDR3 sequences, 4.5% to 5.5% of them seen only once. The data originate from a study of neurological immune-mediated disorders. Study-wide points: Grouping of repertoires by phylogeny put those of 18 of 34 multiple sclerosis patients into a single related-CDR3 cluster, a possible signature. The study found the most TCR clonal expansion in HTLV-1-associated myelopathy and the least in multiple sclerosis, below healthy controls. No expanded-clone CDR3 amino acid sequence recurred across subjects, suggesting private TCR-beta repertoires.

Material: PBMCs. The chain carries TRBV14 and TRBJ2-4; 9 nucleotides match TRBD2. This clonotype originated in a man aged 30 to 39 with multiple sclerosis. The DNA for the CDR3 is TGTGCCAGCAGCCACAAACGTTTTGGGGGACTAGCTGAAAACATTCAGTACTTC. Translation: CASSHKRFGGLAENIQYF.